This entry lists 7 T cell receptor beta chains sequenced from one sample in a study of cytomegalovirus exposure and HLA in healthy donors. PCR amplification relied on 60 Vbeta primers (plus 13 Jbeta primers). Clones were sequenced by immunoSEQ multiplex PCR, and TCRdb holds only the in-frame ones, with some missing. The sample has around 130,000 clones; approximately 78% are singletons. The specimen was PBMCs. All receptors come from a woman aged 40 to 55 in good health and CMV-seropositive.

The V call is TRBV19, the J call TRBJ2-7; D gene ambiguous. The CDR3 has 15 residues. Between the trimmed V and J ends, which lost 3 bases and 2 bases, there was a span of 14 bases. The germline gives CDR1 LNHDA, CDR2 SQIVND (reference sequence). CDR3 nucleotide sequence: TGTGCCAGTAGTATCGGTCAGGCCAATCCCTACGAGCAGTACTTC. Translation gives CASSIGQANPYEQYF.

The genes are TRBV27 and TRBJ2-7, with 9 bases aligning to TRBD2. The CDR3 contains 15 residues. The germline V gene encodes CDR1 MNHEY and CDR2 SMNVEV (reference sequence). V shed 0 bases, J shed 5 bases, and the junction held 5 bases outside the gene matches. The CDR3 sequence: CASSLSSGSFNEQYF. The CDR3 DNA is TGTGCCAGCAGTTTATCTAGCGGGAGTTTCAACGAGCAGTACTTC.

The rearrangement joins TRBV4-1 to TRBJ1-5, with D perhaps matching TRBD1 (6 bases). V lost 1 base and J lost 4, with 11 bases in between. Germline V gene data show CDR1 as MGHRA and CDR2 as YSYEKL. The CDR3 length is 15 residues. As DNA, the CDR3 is TGCGCCAGCAGCCAAGTGGCAGGGGCAAATCAGCCCCAGCATTTT. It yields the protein CASSQVAGANQPQHF.

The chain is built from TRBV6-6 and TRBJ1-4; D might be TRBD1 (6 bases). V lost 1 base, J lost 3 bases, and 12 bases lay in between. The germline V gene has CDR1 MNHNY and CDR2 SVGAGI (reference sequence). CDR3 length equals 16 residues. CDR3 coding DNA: TGTGCCAGCAGTTACTTCCGGGACACCCCTAATGAAAAACTGTTTTTT. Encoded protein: CASSYFRDTPNEKLFF.

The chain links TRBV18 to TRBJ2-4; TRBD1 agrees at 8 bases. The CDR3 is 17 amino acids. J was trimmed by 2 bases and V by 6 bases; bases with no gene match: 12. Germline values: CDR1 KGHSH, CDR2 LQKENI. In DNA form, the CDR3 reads TGTGCCAGCTCCCCCCAAGGACAGGGTTTACCCAAAAACATTCAGTACTTC. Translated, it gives CASSPQGQGLPKNIQYF.

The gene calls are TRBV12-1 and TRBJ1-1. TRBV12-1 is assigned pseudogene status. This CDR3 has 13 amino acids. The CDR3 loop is CASSPPLNTEAFF. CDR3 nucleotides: TGTGCCAGCAGCCCCCCTCTGAACACTGAAGCTTTCTTT.

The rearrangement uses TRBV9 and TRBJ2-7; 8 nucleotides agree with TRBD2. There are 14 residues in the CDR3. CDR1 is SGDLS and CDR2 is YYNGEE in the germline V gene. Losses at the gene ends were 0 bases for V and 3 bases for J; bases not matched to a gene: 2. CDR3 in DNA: TGTGCCAGCAGCGTAGCGGGGGGGAACTACGAGCAGTACTTC. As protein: CASSVAGGNYEQYF.